Following are 26 T cell receptor beta chains from one sample sequenced in a study of regulatory T cells in long-lasting Graves disease. Combining iRepertoire HTBI primers with Arm-PCR of CDR3 regions, the authors built TCR beta libraries. TCRdb called the multiplex PCR reads again in MiXCR, with one record for every CDR3 protein. The repertoire includes 400,000 to 550,000 distinct CDR3 sequences, more than 12% of them detected once, and over 15% sits in the top ten. Regarding time point: newly diagnosed GD, antithyroid drugs for less than 3 months. PBMC RNA served as the TCR library source. The sample also formed part of further work on T cells in Graves' hyperthyroidism and ophthalmopathy.

The sample consisted of peripheral blood mononuclear cells (PBMCs), taken at new diagnosis, from a patient treated with antithyroid drugs. These receptors were collected from a woman younger than 45 with Graves disease.

This clonotype was detected ten times or more. V is TRBV7-2 and J is TRBJ2-5; D ambiguous. This CDR3 spans 14 amino acids. Trimming left V 0 bases short and J 2 bases short, with 7 bases between. Germline-derived CDR1 and CDR2 are SGHTA and FQGNSA. CDR3 nucleotides: TGTGCCAGCAGCTTAGCAGCGAATCAAGAGACCCAGTACTTC. This encodes CASSLAANQETQYF.

This clonotype was observed at least ten times. V is TRBV4-1 and J is TRBJ2-3; D gene unclear. The CDR3 runs 12 residues. The germline gives CDR1 MGHRA, CDR2 YSYEKL. V was clipped by 7 bases and J by 8 bases, with 13 bases between them. The CDR3 DNA sequence: TGCGCCAGCATCCCAGTGGGGTCTACGCAGTATTTT. It specifies CASIPVGSTQYF.

This clonotype occurred many times. The chain couples TRBV18 to TRBJ2-1, with D possibly being TRBD1 or TRBD2 (5 bases each). CDR1 and CDR2 from the germline V gene are KGHSH and LQKENI. Trimming cost V 3 bases and J 3 bases, with 21 bases left between them. This CDR3 is 18 amino acids long. CDR3 nucleotide sequence: TGTGCCAGCTCACCTACCCCTAGGGACGGAGAGGGCTACAATGAGCAGTTCTTC. Translated: CASSPTPRDGEGYNEQFF.

This clonotype has at least ten counts. This chain uses TRBV30 with TRBJ1-4; no firm D call. V lost 0 bases and J lost 1, with 9 bases in between. Germline CDR1 is GTSNPN and CDR2 is SVGIG (reference sequence). CDR3 length: 15 residues. CDR3 bases: TGTGCCTGGAGTGTACTGGGGAGAACTAATGAAAAACTGTTTTTT. Amino acid sequence: CAWSVLGRTNEKLFF. The complete variable domain, with remaining parts taken from reference TRBV30 and TRBJ1-4, reads SQTIHQWPATLVQPVGSPLSLECTVEGTSNPNLYWYRQAAGRGLQLLFYSVGIGQISSEVPQNLSASRPQDRQFILSSKKLLLSDSGFYLCAWSVLGRTNEKLFFGSGTQLSVL.

This clonotype was counted many times. The gene calls are TRBV2 and TRBJ2-6; D ambiguous. V was clipped by 5 bases and J by 2 bases, with 10 bases between them. Germline V gives CDR1 SNHLY, CDR2 FYNNEI. There are 15 residues in the CDR3. The CDR3 reads CASSRRIAGANVLTF. The DNA of the CDR3 is TGTGCCAGCAGTCGGAGAATAGCTGGGGCCAACGTCCTGACTTTC.

The table lists this clonotype with many counts. The J gene is TRBJ2-7, the V gene TRBV11-2, with D perhaps matching TRBD2 (6 bases). V was shortened by 5 bases and J by 2 bases, with 16 bases between the two germline ends. Germline assignment: CDR1 SGHAT and CDR2 FQNNGV. The CDR3 has 15 amino acids. The CDR3 protein is CASSRESGLPYEQYF. CDR3 nucleotides: TGTGCCAGCAGCCGAGAGAGCGGACTACCCTACGAGCAGTACTTC.

This clonotype was seen many times. The chain joins TRBV6-2 or TRBV6-3 to TRBJ2-7, with 8 bases identical to TRBD1. In germline, CDR1 is MNHEY, CDR2 SVGEGT. The CDR3 spans 14 residues. V trimming: 4 bases; J trimming: 4 bases; junction bases outside the gene matches: 6. CDR3 in amino acids: CASSSRQGPYEQYF. For the CDR3, the DNA is TGTGCCAGCAGTTCCCGACAGGGGCCTTACGAGCAGTACTTC.

This clonotype was observed at least ten times. This chain uses TRBV5-1 with TRBJ2-3; D gene ambiguous. Deletions cut 4 bases from V and 0 bases from J, with 18 bases between. Per germline, CDR1 SGHRS and CDR2 YFSETQ. This CDR3 has 17 amino acids. The CDR3 here is CASSPTPSLQSTDTQYF. In DNA form, the CDR3 reads TGCGCCAGCAGCCCCACGCCCTCCCTGCAAAGCACAGATACGCAGTATTTT.

V and J are TRBV12-3 or TRBV12-4 and TRBJ2-7; 11 nucleotides line up with TRBD1. CDR3 length equals 20 residues. Losses at the gene ends were 8 bases for V and 3 bases for J; bases not matched to a gene: 24. DNA of the CDR3: TGTGCCAGCGCTCGACCTTCAGGACAGGGGGCCGGGCGTACCTACTACGAGCAGTACTTC. Amino acids: CASARPSGQGAGRTYYEQYF.

This clonotype was seen at least ten times. This chain joins TRBV11-2 and TRBJ2-5, with 7 bases matching TRBD1. CDR1 is SGHAT and CDR2 is FQNNGV in the germline V gene. The trim removed 4 bases at V and 6 bases at J, leaving 8 bases unmatched. The CDR3 runs 14 residues. The chain's CDR3 is CASSSGTGVKTQYF. The CDR3 DNA reads as TGTGCCAGCAGCTCCGGAACAGGGGTTAAGACCCAGTACTTC.

This chain connects TRBV27 to TRBJ2-5; weak D call: TRBD1 (5 bases). The CDR3 is made up of 14 amino acids. V dropped 2 bases and J dropped 1 base, with 8 bases sitting between them. Germline V gene sequence: CDR1 MNHEY, CDR2 SMNVEV (reference sequence). Written as DNA, the CDR3 is TGTGCCAGCAGTTTAGCAGGGTTCCAAGAGACCCAGTACTTC. Protein: CASSLAGFQETQYF.

The chain combines TRBV6-2 or TRBV6-3 with TRBJ1-3; possibly TRBD1 for D (5 bases). The CDR3 length is 15 residues. Trimming pared 6 bases from V and 4 bases from J, leaving 16 bases between. Per germline, CDR1 MNHEY and CDR2 SVGEGT. DNA for the CDR3: TGTGCCAGCAGCCACCGCCCGACAGACGGAAACACCATATATTTT. This gives the protein CASSHRPTDGNTIYF.

This clonotype was recorded many times. This rearrangement joins TRBV7-9 to TRBJ2-1; 13 nucleotides line up with TRBD2. J was trimmed by 8 bases and V by 2 bases; bases with no gene match: 3. Germline V gene data show CDR1 as SEHNR and CDR2 as FQNEAQ (reference sequence). The CDR3 contains 15 residues. CDR3 in amino acids: CASSLTGLAGDEQFF. The DNA of the CDR3 is TGTGCCAGCAGCTTAACAGGACTAGCGGGAGATGAGCAGTTCTTC.

This clonotype has a count of ten or more. The chain combines TRBV20-1 with TRBJ2-4; the match to TRBD2 covers 9 bases. Per germline, CDR1 DFQATT and CDR2 SNEGSKA (reference sequence). CDR3 length: 16 residues. V was pared by 5 bases and J by 7 bases, with 15 bases of the junction left unmatched. The CDR3 DNA is TGCAGTGCTCGATTGTTGGGGCGGGAGGGCGTGAACATTCAGTACTTC. This encodes CSARLLGREGVNIQYF.

This clonotype was seen ten or more times. The chain joins TRBV28 to TRBJ1-2; D unresolved. V lost 5 bases, J lost 2 bases, and 12 bases lay in between. CDR1 is MDHEN, CDR2 SYDVKM, per germline. CDR3 length equals 14 residues. In nucleotides, the CDR3 is TGTGCCAGCAGTCCGGAGACTGGGAACTATGGCTACACCTTC. Translated: CASSPETGNYGYTF.

The chain couples TRBV27 to TRBJ2-7, with D unresolved. CDR3 size: 15 residues. V lost 4 bases and J lost 0, with 13 bases in between. Germline V CDR1 and CDR2: MNHEY, SMNVEV (reference sequence). The DNA for the CDR3 is TGTGCCAGCAGTTCCGAGACGGCGAGCTCCTACGAGCAGTACTTC. Residues: CASSSETASSYEQYF.

CDR3 in DNA: TGTGCCAGCGCTGGAGGGGGAGGTAGCTCCTACAATGAGCAGTTCTTC. Residues: CASAGGGGSSYNEQFF. The chain uses TRBV9 and TRBJ2-1; tentatively, D is TRBD1 or TRBD2 (6 bases each). The CDR3 has 16 residues. Germline assignment: CDR1 SGDLS and CDR2 YYNGEE. Trimming took 7 bases from V and 0 from J, leaving 17 bases between them.

A remark on this clonotype: Germline is not matched at one junction end, which may reflect a read error. This chain connects TRBV28 to TRBJ2-2; D gene ambiguous. This CDR3 is 16 amino acids long. Germline lookup yields CDR1 MDHEN and CDR2 SYDVKM. CDR3 region: CVSSLRIPTNTGELFF. CDR3 DNA sequence: TGTGTCAGCAGTTTACGGATTCCCACGAACACCGGGGAGCTGTTTTTT. Full variable domain (missing parts from reference TRBV28 and TRBJ2-2): DVKVTQSSRYLVKRTGEKVFLECVQDMDHENMFWYRQDPGLGLRLIYFSYDVKMKEKGDIPEGYSVSREKKERFSLILESASTNQTSMYLCVSSLRIPTNTGELFFGEGSRLTVL.

At least ten counts were recorded for this clonotype. The chain employs TRBV11-2 and TRBJ2-5, with TRBD2 matching over 9 bases. The germline V gene encodes CDR1 SGHAT and CDR2 FQNNGV. V gave up 2 bases and J gave up 1 base; unmatched junction bases: 20. The CDR3 covers 21 residues. The CDR3 region is CASSLSQLQRGSGRSQETQYF. In DNA form, the CDR3 reads TGTGCCAGCAGCTTATCGCAACTTCAGAGGGGTAGCGGGAGATCCCAAGAGACCCAGTACTTC.

There are many counts of this clonotype. The chain recombines TRBV18 with TRBJ2-1; tentative D call: TRBD2 (6 bases). Germline CDR1 and CDR2: KGHSH and LQKENI. V lost 2 bases and J lost 9, with 8 bases in between. The CDR3 length is 12 residues. The CDR3 loop is CASSPAGSEQFF. The CDR3 coding sequence is TGTGCCAGCTCACCAGCCGGGAGTGAGCAGTTCTTC.

The rearrangement joins TRBV28 to TRBJ2-7; D possibly corresponds to TRBD2 (6 bases). The CDR3 loop spans 15 amino acids. Per germline, CDR1 MDHEN and CDR2 SYDVKM. With 6 bases removed from V and 6 bases from J, the gap between germline ends came to 21 bases. CDR3: CASSLRGAGKSEQYF. The CDR3 DNA sequence: TGTGCCAGCAGCCTCCGAGGGGCGGGAAAGAGCGAGCAGTACTTC.

The V call is TRBV19, the J call TRBJ2-2, with TRBD2 identical over 12 bases. With 6 bases clipped from V and 5 bases from J, the junction kept 7 bases outside the gene matches. Germline lookup yields CDR1 LNHDA and CDR2 SQIVND (reference sequence). The CDR3 sequence is 16 residues long. As DNA, the CDR3 is TGTGCCAGTAGCACACGACTAGCGGGGGTGACCGGGGAGCTGTTTTTT. It encodes CASSTRLAGVTGELFF. Full variable domain (rest looked up from reference TRBV19 and TRBJ2-2): DGGITQSPKYLFRKEGQNVTLSCEQNLNHDAMYWYRQDPGQGLRLIYYSQIVNDFQKGDIAEGYSVSREKKESFPLTVTSAQKNPTAFYLCASSTRLAGVTGELFFGEGSRLTVL.

This clonotype has a count of ten or more. The chain uses TRBV11-3 and TRBJ2-3; D is unresolved. The J call may not be correct, given that the DNA end is closer to TRBJ2-1. There are 12 residues in the CDR3. Germline V gene sequence: CDR1 SGHNT, CDR2 YENEEA. This CDR3 is CASSLEDPGQFF. In DNA, the CDR3 is TGTGCCAGCAGCTTAGAGGATCCGGGGCAGTTCTTC.

The sample holds many counts of this clonotype. The chain recombines TRBV20-1 with TRBJ2-7, with TRBD2 matching 10 bases. V gave up 6 bases and J gave up 0 bases; unmatched junction bases: 5. Germline CDR1 DFQATT, CDR2 SNEGSKA (reference sequence). The CDR3 sequence is 14 residues long. The CDR3 DNA sequence: TGCAGTGCCATGGGACTAGCGAGCTCCTACGAGCAGTACTTC. Its protein is CSAMGLASSYEQYF.

This clonotype was observed a single time. The rearrangement uses TRBV20-1 and TRBJ2-3, with D possibly TRBD1 on 5 matching bases. The end of the DNA fits TRBJ1-1 better, so the J call may be wrong. Germline lookup yields CDR1 DFQATT and CDR2 SNEGSKA (reference sequence). The CDR3 covers 13 residues. The CDR3 loop reads CSARKGLGTEAFF. The CDR3 nucleotides are TGCAGTGCTAGAAAGGGGCTCGGCACCGAAGCTTTCTTT.

This clonotype showed up just a few times. V usage is TRBV7-8 and J usage is TRBJ2-3; TRBD2 matches 11 bases. The CDR3 length is 18 residues. Trimming at V came to 5 bases and at J to 2 bases, leaving 12 bases not matched to a gene. CDR1 is SGHVS and CDR2 is FQNEAQ in the germline V gene. Written as DNA, the CDR3 is TGTGCCAGCAGCCCCAGAAGGACTAGCGGGTCCCCCACAGATACGCAGTATTTT. As protein: CASSPRRTSGSPTDTQYF.